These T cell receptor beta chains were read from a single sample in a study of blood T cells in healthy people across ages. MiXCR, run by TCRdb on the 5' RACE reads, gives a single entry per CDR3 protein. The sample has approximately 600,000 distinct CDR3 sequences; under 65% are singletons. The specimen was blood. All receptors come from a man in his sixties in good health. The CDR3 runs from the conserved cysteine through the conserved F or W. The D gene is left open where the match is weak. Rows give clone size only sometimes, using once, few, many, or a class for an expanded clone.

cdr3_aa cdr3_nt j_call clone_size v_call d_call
CASSYGPNTGELFF TGTGCCAGCAGTTACGGGCCTAACACCGGGGAGCTGTTTTTT TRBJ2-2 NA TRBV6-2/TRBV6-3 NA
CASSQEGLPYF TGTGCCAGCAGCCAAGAAGGGCTCCCGTACTTC TRBJ2-7 NA TRBV3-1 NA
CSAQPGGGQSLRGQYF TGCAGTGCTCAGCCGGGCGGGGGACAGAGCCTACGAGGGCAGTACTTC TRBJ2-7 few TRBV20-1 NA
CSVPLAATDTQYF TGCAGCGTTCCCCTAGCCGCCACAGATACGCAGTATTTT TRBJ2-3 NA TRBV29-1 NA
CASRPQGHSYEQYF TGCGCCAGCAGACCACAGGGCCACTCCTACGAGCAGTACTTC TRBJ2-7 NA TRBV5-1 NA
CASSVVRTAGFQFF TGTGCCAGCAGCGTAGTTAGGACGGCGGGGTTTCAGTTCTTC TRBJ2-1 NA TRBV7-2 NA
CASSVASGNEQFF TGTGCCAGCAGCGTAGCGTCGGGGAATGAGCAGTTCTTC TRBJ2-1 NA TRBV7-2 NA
CASSLEVRASYNEQFF TGTGCCAGCAGCTTAGAAGTGAGGGCCTCCTACAATGAGCAGTTCTTC TRBJ2-1 NA TRBV11-1 NA
CASSLARGSAGNTIYF TGTGCCAGCAGCTTAGCGAGGGGTTCGGCTGGAAACACCATATATTTT TRBJ1-3 NA TRBV7-9 NA
CASSEKLGRKGSYNEQFF TGTGCCAGCAGTGAAAAATTGGGCAGGAAGGGGAGCTACAATGAGCAGTTCTTC TRBJ2-1 NA TRBV6-1 NA
CASSESLALGGEQYF TGTGCCAGCAGTGAATCTCTGGCCCTGGGTGGTGAGCAGTACTTC TRBJ2-7 NA TRBV25-1 NA
CASSQDLGERSSYNEQFF TGTGCCAGCAGCCAAGATCTGGGGGAGAGGAGCTCCTACAATGAGCAGTTCTTC TRBJ2-1 NA TRBV4-2 NA
CASSALGSGVLDEQYF TGTGCCAGCAGTGCCCTGGGTAGCGGGGTATTAGACGAGCAGTACTTC TRBJ2-7 NA TRBV27 TRBD2
CSVGQGALGNVQYF TGCAGCGTAGGACAGGGGGCGTTAGGGAACGTTCAGTACTTC TRBJ2-4 once TRBV29-1 TRBD1
CASSLRGSDTQYF TGTGCCAGCAGCCTCAGGGGCTCAGATACGCAGTATTTT TRBJ2-3 many TRBV7-2 NA
CASSSVSFYNEQFF TGTGCCAGCAGCTCGGTCTCGTTTTACAATGAGCAGTTCTTC TRBJ2-1 NA TRBV5-6 NA
CASSLGTGPGRSQYF TGTGCCAGCAGCTTAGGGACAGGCCCCGGGAGGTCCCAGTACTTC TRBJ2-5 NA TRBV7-8 NA
CAIRPDNHNSPLHF TGTGCCATCCGTCCGGACAACCATAATTCACCCCTCCACTTT TRBJ1-6 NA TRBV7-8 NA
CSARAGQASGANVLTF TGCAGTGCTAGAGCTGGACAGGCCTCTGGGGCCAACGTCCTGACTTTC TRBJ2-6 NA TRBV20-1 TRBD1
CASSQGGTLGAQYF TGTGCCAGCAGCCAAGGCGGCACTCTGGGTGCGCAGTATTTT TRBJ2-3 NA TRBV3-1 NA
CASSLTGTGGENIQYF TGTGCCAGCAGTTTAACCGGGACAGGGGGCGAAAACATTCAGTACTTC TRBJ2-4 NA TRBV28 TRBD1
CASSYETGNYGYTF TGTGCCAGCAGTTACGAAACAGGGAACTATGGCTACACCTTC TRBJ1-2 NA TRBV6-5 NA
CASRGERTKGKLFF TGTGCCAGCAGGGGTGAACGGACCAAAGGGAAACTGTTTTTT TRBJ1-4 NA TRBV2 NA
CASSQGRPEDTQYF TGTGCCAGCAGCCAAGGGAGACCGGAGGATACGCAGTATTTT TRBJ2-3 NA TRBV4-2 NA